The clone carrying this T cell receptor beta chain was picked up a small number of times. Its antigen is not known. The CDR3 spans 14 residues. The germline V gene has CDR1 MNHEY and CDR2 SVGEGT. V lost 6 bases and J 3 bases, leaving 15 bases between the germline ends. The record originates from a study of identical twins. Study conclusions and caveats: There was more out-of-frame TCR alpha sharing in monozygotic twins than models estimated. Cross-sectional statistical analysis was relied on for the conclusions, without the same donors being followed. Less excess twin sharing appeared in beta out-of-frame sequences.

TCRdb ran MiXCR on the 5' RACE reads and lists one entry per CDR3 protein. The sample shows 350,000 to 450,000 distinct CDR3 sequences, around a sixth of them seen only once. Sequenced material: naive T cells sorted from blood. The rearrangement uses TRBV6-2 or TRBV6-3 and TRBJ2-7, with D tentatively TRBD1 or TRBD2 (5 bases each). This clonotype was sampled from a man aged 50-59 years in good health. The CDR3 sequence: CASSNSRDGYEQYF. CDR3 DNA sequence: TGTGCCAGCAGCAACTCCCGGGACGGCTACGAGCAGTACTTC.